This passage covers 17 T cell receptor beta chains from one sample sequenced in a study of T cells in Graves' hyperthyroidism and ophthalmopathy. RNA transcripts yielded amplified TCR beta CDR3 regions. A first-round RT-PCR of the TCR CDR3 used the HTBI primer set. TCRdb used MiXCR to reprocess the multiplex PCR reads, holding one entry per CDR3 protein. The table shows 400,000 to 500,000 distinct CDR3 sequences, with about 15% occurring only once. Material for sequencing was blood. The receptors were sampled from a man aged 18-30 years with Graves' ophthalmopathy.

This clonotype was observed many times. The chain links TRBV12-3 or TRBV12-4 to TRBJ1-1; 7 bases match TRBD1. CDR3 size: 15 residues. Germline trimming cut 4 bases from V and 0 bases from J; bases unmatched to any gene: 5. CDR3 in DNA: TGTGCCAGCAGTTCCGGACAGGTTATGAACACTGAAGCTTTCTTT. Translated: CASSSGQVMNTEAFF.

The sample holds a few counts of this clonotype. V gene TRBV9 combines with J gene TRBJ2-5; 8 bases align to TRBD2. With 2 bases clipped from V and 4 bases from J, the junction kept 10 bases outside the gene matches. This CDR3 contains 16 residues. The germline V gene encodes CDR1 SGDLS and CDR2 YYNGEE. The CDR3 loop is CASSVLLAAPRETQYF. The CDR3, as DNA: TGTGCCAGCAGCGTCCTACTAGCGGCCCCACGAGAGACCCAGTACTTC. The full variable domain, its missing parts supplied by reference TRBV9 and TRBJ2-5, is DSGVTQTPKHLITATGQRVTLRCSPRSGDLSVYWYQQSLDQGLQFLIQYYNGEERAKGNILERFSAQQFPDLHSELNLSSLELGDSALYFCASSVLLAAPRETQYFGPGTRLLVL.

The rearrangement links TRBV19 to TRBJ2-7, with 10 bases lining up with TRBD2. The CDR3 is made up of 18 amino acids. V lost 2 bases to trimming and J lost 0 bases; unmatched junction nucleotides: 10. Per germline, CDR1 LNHDA and CDR2 SQIVND (reference sequence). The CDR3 reads CASSIRTSGGTISYEQYF. The CDR3, as DNA: TGTGCCAGTAGTATACGGACTAGCGGAGGGACTATCTCCTACGAGCAGTACTTC.

This clonotype has a count of ten or more. V is TRBV7-9 and J is TRBJ2-1, with 11 bases matching TRBD1. The ends lost 7 bases at V and 5 bases at J; junction bases unmatched: 7. The germline V gene encodes CDR1 SEHNR and CDR2 FQNEAQ (reference sequence). The CDR3 consists of 15 residues. CDR3 nucleotides: TGTGCCAGCACCGGTGGGGGACAGGGGGACAATGAGCAGTTCTTC. It specifies CASTGGGQGDNEQFF.

This clonotype was seen more than once but under ten times. A much larger clone is a single base away; this may be a read error. The CDR3 protein is CASSFGIGGTGTDTQYF. The CDR3 coding sequence is TGTGCCAGCAGTTTTGGAATCGGGGGGACCGGCACAGATACGCAGTATTTT. The chain links TRBV6-5 to TRBJ2-3; 7 bases line up with TRBD2. V shed 4 bases, J shed 1 base, and the junction held 11 bases outside the gene matches. The CDR3 extends over 17 amino acids. Germline CDR1 is MNHEY and CDR2 is SVGAGI.

This clonotype turned up a few times. The chain uses TRBV5-1 and TRBJ1-3; D is unclear. Trimming cost V 1 base and J 4 bases, with 15 bases left between them. Germline values: CDR1 SGHRS, CDR2 YFSETQ. The CDR3 contains 16 residues. CDR3 DNA: TGCGCCAGCAGCTTGTGGTCAGGACGCGAAGGAAACACCATATATTTT. It is translated as CASSLWSGREGNTIYF.

This clonotype was seen many times. The chain recombines TRBV7-9 with TRBJ1-2, with no clear D. CDR3 length equals 14 residues. Germline V lookup: CDR1 SEHNR, CDR2 FQNEAQ (reference sequence). V lost 7 bases and J 6 bases, leaving 18 bases between the germline ends. This CDR3 reads CASISSAGRDGYTF. CDR3 in DNA: TGTGCCAGCATAAGCTCGGCAGGCAGAGATGGCTACACCTTC.

In this sample, this clonotype turned up many times. The chain couples TRBV12-3 or TRBV12-4 to TRBJ1-6; D unclear. Trimming left V 4 bases short and J 8 bases short, with 9 bases between. CDR3 size: 13 residues. CDR3 nucleotide sequence: TGTGCCAGCAGTTCATACATGGATTCACCCCTCCACTTT. Amino acids: CASSSYMDSPLHF.

This clonotype was found a few times. V is TRBV12-3 or TRBV12-4 and J is TRBJ2-3, with D possibly being TRBD1 (6 bases). V shed 6 bases and J shed 2 bases, with 9 bases lying between them. There are 13 residues in the CDR3. In DNA, the CDR3 is TGTGCCAGCAGAAGGACAGACACAGATACGCAGTATTTT. It specifies CASRRTDTDTQYF.

The sample holds many counts of this clonotype. This chain connects TRBV10-1 to TRBJ2-5, with TRBD2 matching over 7 bases. Germline CDR1 and CDR2: WNHNN and SYGVQD (reference sequence). Trimming removed 3 bases from V and 5 bases from J; junction bases left unmatched: 12. The CDR3 loop spans 16 amino acids. CDR3 loop: CASSDFRLAPRETQYF. CDR3 nucleotide sequence: TGCGCCAGCAGTGATTTCCGACTAGCCCCCAGGGAGACCCAGTACTTC.

This chain links TRBV5-1 with TRBJ2-5; a weak D match, TRBD1 (6 bases). Germline V gene sequence: CDR1 SGHRS, CDR2 YFSETQ. V dropped 0 bases and J dropped 5 bases, with 11 bases sitting between them. This CDR3 has 14 residues. The DNA for the CDR3 is TGCGCCAGCAGCTTGGGGGCAGGGGTTGAGACCCAGTACTTC. Translating gives CASSLGAGVETQYF. Full variable domain (outside the CDR3, taken from reference TRBV5-1 and TRBJ2-5): KAGVTQTPRYLIKTRGQQVTLSCSPISGHRSVSWYQQTPGQGLQFLFEYFSETQRNKGNFPGRFSGRQFSNSRSEMNVSTLELGDSALYLCASSLGAGVETQYFGPGTRLLVL.

This clonotype was counted between two and nine times. The rearrangement links TRBV19 to TRBJ2-1; unclear D gene. This CDR3 is built from 17 residues. The V gene's germline CDR1 is LNHDA and CDR2 SQIVND (reference sequence). V dropped 4 bases and J dropped 2 bases, with 18 bases sitting between them. The CDR3 DNA follows: TGTGCCAGTAGTAGACTTGGGGAAGTTAATGCCTACAATGAGCAGTTCTTC. It yields the protein CASSRLGEVNAYNEQFF.

This clonotype was detected many times. The chain is built from TRBV5-1 and TRBJ1-1; D is unclear. Trimming removed 6 bases from V and 1 base from J, with 7 bases in between. This CDR3 is built from 12 residues. CDR1 is SGHRS and CDR2 is YFSETQ in the germline V gene. The chain's CDR3 is CASTAGNTEAFF. The CDR3 bases are TGCGCCAGCACCGCAGGGAACACTGAAGCTTTCTTT.

There are a few counts of this clonotype. The chain is built from TRBV12-3 or TRBV12-4 and TRBJ1-4, with D uncertain. V was cut by 5 bases and J by 5 bases, with 18 bases left in between. The CDR3 contains 16 residues. CDR3 in DNA: TGTGCCAGCAGTCCCCCGGCGGCGACTGAGAATGAAAAACTGTTTTTT. Its translation is CASSPPAATENEKLFF.

This clonotype was detected ten times or more. The V call is TRBV7-6, the J call TRBJ2-7, with 8 bases aligning to TRBD2. This CDR3 has 16 residues. Germline values: CDR1 SGHVS, CDR2 FNYEAQ. The V and J ends lost 1 base and 2 bases, in that order; junction bases with no gene match: 7. The CDR3 coding sequence is TGTGCCAGCAGCTTAGGGCAGCGGGAGATCCCCTACGAGCAGTACTTC. It is translated as CASSLGQREIPYEQYF. Full variable domain (remainder filled in from reference TRBV7-6 and TRBJ2-7): GAGVSQSPRYKVTKRGQDVALRCDPISGHVSLYWYRQALGQGPEFLTYFNYEAQQDKSGLPNDRFSAERPEGSISTLTIQRTEQRDSAMYRCASSLGQREIPYEQYFGPGTRLTVT.

This chain uses TRBV7-9 with TRBJ2-5, with TRBD2 as a possible D gene (6 bases). Trimming shortened V by 6 bases and J by 2 bases, and 13 bases separated the two germline ends. There are 14 residues in the CDR3. In germline, CDR1 is SEHNR, CDR2 FQNEAQ (reference sequence). CDR3 loop: CASRTSSLQETQYF. The DNA of the CDR3 is TGTGCCAGCAGAACTAGCAGCCTTCAAGAGACCCAGTACTTC.

This clonotype was picked up a small number of times. This chain links TRBV29-1 with TRBJ2-7; no clear D gene. Germline CDR1 reads SQVTM; CDR2 reads ANQGSEA. This CDR3 is built from 12 residues. V was cut by 1 base and J by 2 bases, with 6 bases left in between. The CDR3 sequence: CSVEGEAYEQYF. In DNA form, the CDR3 reads TGCAGCGTTGAAGGTGAAGCCTACGAGCAGTACTTC.